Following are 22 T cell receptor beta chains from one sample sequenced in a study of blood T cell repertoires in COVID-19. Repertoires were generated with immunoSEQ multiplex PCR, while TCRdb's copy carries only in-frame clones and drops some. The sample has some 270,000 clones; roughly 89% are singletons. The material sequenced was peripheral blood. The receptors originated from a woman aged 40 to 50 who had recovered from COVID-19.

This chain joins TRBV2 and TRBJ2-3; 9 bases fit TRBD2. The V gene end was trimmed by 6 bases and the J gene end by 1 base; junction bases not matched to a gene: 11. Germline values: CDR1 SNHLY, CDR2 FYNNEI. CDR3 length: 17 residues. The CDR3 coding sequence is TGTGCCAGCAGGGGTGAGGGTGGCGGGAGGGGCACAGATACGCAGTATTTT. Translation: CASRGEGGGRGTDTQYF.

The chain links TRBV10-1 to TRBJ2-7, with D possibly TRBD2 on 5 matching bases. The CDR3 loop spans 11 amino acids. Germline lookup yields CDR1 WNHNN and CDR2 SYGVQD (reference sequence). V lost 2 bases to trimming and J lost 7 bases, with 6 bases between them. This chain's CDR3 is CASSETGEQYF. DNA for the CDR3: TGCGCCAGCAGTGAGACGGGGGAGCAGTACTTC.

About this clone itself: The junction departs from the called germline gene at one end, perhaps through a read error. This chain's CDR3 is CASTELAGETQYF. The CDR3, as DNA: TGTGCCAGCACTGAACTAGCCGGGGAGACCCAGTACTTC. The rearrangement uses TRBV2 and TRBJ2-5, with D possibly TRBD2 on 6 matching bases. CDR1 is SNHLY, CDR2 FYNNEI, per germline. The CDR3 has 13 amino acids.

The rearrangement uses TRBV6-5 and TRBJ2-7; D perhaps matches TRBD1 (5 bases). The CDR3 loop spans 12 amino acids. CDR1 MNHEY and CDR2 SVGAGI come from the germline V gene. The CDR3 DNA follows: TGTGCGATCTCCCCAGGGCGATACGAGCAGTACTTC. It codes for CAISPGRYEQYF.

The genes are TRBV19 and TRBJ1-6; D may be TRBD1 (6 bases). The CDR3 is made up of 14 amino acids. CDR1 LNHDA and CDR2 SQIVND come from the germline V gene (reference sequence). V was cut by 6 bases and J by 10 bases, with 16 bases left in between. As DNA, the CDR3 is TGTGCCAGTAGCCCGACAGGAGGTGAATCACCCCTCCACTTT. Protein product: CASSPTGGESPLHF. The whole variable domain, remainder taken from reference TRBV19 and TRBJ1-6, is DGGITQSPKYLFRKEGQNVTLSCEQNLNHDAMYWYRQDPGQGLRLIYYSQIVNDFQKGDIAEGYSVSREKKESFPLTVTSAQKNPTAFYLCASSPTGGESPLHFGNGTRLTVT.

CDR3 region: CASSYDRGASYEQYF. The CDR3 DNA sequence: TGCGCCAGCAGCTACGACAGGGGGGCCTCCTACGAGCAGTACTTC. The chain couples TRBV5-1 to TRBJ2-7; 9 bases line up with TRBD1. There are 15 residues in the CDR3. Germline V gene lookup returns CDR1 SGHRS and CDR2 YFSETQ. V trimming: 3 bases; J trimming: 0 bases; junction bases outside the gene matches: 4.

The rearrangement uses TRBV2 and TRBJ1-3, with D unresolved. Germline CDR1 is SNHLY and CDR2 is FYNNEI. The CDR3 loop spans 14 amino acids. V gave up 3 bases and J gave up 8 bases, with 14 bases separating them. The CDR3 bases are TGTGCCAGCAGTGAGGCGGCCCTGGGAGACACCATATATTTT. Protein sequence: CASSEAALGDTIYF.

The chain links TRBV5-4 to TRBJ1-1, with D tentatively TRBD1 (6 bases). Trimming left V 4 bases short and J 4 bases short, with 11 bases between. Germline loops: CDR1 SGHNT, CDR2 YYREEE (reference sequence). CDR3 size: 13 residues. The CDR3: CASSAKGGTEAFF. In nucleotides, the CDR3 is TGTGCCAGCAGCGCCAAAGGGGGCACTGAAGCTTTCTTT.

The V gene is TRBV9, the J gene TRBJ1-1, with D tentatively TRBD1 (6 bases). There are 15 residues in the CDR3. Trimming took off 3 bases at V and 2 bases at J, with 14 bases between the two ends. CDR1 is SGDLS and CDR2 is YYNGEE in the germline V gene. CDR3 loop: CASSENQGHNTEAFF. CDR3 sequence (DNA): TGTGCCAGCAGCGAGAACCAGGGGCACAACACTGAAGCTTTCTTT.

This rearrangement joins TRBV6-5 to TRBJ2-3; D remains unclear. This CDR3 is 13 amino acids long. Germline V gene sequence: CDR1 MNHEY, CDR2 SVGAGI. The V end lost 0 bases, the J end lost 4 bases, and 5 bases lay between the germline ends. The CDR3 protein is CASSYSSSDTQYF. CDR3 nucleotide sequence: TGTGCCAGCAGTTACTCTTCATCAGATACGCAGTATTTT.

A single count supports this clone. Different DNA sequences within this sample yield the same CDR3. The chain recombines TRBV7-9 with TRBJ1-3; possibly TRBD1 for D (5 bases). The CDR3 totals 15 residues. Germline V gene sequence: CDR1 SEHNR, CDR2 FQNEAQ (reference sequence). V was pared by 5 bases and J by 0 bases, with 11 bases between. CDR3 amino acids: CASSHRGGSGNTIYF. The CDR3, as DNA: TGTGCCAGCAGCCACCGGGGGGGCTCTGGAAACACCATATATTTT. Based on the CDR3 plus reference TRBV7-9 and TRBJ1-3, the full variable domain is DTGVSQNPRHKITKRGQNVTFRCDPISEHNRLYWYRQTLGQGPEFLTYFQNEAQLEKSRLLSDRFSAERPKGSFSTLEIQRTEQGDSAMYLCASSHRGGSGNTIYFGEGSWLTVV.

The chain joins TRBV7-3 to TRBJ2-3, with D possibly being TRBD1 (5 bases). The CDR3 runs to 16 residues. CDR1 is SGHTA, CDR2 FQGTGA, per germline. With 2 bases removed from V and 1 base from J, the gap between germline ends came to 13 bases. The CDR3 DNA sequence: TGTGCCAGCAGCTTATATGACACAGGCGGCACAGATACGCAGTATTTT. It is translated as CASSLYDTGGTDTQYF. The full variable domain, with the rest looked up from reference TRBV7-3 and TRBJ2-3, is GAGVSQTPSNKVTEKGKYVELRCDPISGHTALYWYRQSLGQGPEFLIYFQGTGAADDSGLPNDRFFAVRPEGSVSTLKIQRTERGDSAVYLCASSLYDTGGTDTQYFGPGTRLTVL.

The CDR3 sequence: CASSWTGNWNNSPLHF. In nucleotides, the CDR3 is TGCGCCAGCAGTTGGACAGGGAATTGGAATAATTCACCCCTCCACTTT. The V and J genes are TRBV5-1 and TRBJ1-6; TRBD1 matches 8 bases. Germline CDR1 reads SGHRS; CDR2 reads YFSETQ. Trimming at V came to 5 bases and at J to 5 bases, leaving 9 bases not matched to a gene. The CDR3 is made up of 16 amino acids. The full variable domain, rest sourced from reference TRBV5-1 and TRBJ1-6, is KAGVTQTPRYLIKTRGQQVTLSCSPISGHRSVSWYQQTPGQGLQFLFEYFSETQRNKGNFPGRFSGRQFSNSRSEMNVSTLELGDSALYLCASSWTGNWNNSPLHFGNGTRLTVT.

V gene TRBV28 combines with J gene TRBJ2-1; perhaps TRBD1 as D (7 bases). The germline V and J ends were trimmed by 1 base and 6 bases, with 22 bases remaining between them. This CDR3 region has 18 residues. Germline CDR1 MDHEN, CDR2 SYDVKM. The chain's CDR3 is CASSLYWGSAGGLNEQFF. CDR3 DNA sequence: TGTGCCAGCAGTTTATATTGGGGCTCGGCAGGGGGGCTCAATGAGCAGTTCTTC. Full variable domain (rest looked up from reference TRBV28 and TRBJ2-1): DVKVTQSSRYLVKRTGEKVFLECVQDMDHENMFWYRQDPGLGLRLIYFSYDVKMKEKGDIPEGYSVSREKKERFSLILESASTNQTSMYLCASSLYWGSAGGLNEQFFGPGTRLTVL.

CDR3 bases: TGCGCCAGCAGCCCCAGGCTCATGAACACTGAAGCTTTCTTT. This codes for CASSPRLMNTEAFF. The chain couples TRBV4-3 to TRBJ1-1; D unresolved. CDR3 length equals 14 residues. The V gene's germline CDR1 is LGHNA and CDR2 YSLEER. V dropped 4 bases and J dropped 0 bases, with 9 bases sitting between them.

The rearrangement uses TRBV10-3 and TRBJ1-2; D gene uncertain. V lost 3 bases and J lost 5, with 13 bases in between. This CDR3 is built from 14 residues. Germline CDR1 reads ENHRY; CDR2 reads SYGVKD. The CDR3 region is CAISDLNGRYGYTF. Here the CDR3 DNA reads TGTGCCATCAGTGATTTGAACGGGAGGTATGGCTACACCTTC.

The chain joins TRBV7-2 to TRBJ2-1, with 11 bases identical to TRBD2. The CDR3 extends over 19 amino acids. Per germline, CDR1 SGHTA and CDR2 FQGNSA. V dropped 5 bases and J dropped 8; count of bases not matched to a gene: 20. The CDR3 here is CASSPQKRQLAGEVDEQFF. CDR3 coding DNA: TGTGCCAGCAGCCCACAAAAACGACAACTAGCGGGAGAGGTGGATGAGCAGTTCTTC.

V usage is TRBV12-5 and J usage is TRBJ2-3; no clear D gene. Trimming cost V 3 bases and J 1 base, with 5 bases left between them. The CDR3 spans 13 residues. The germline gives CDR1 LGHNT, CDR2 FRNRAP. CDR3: CASGFRGTDTQYF. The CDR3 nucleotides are TGTGCTAGTGGTTTTCGGGGCACAGATACGCAGTATTTT. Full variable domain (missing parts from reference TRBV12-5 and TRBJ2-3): DARVTQTPRHKVTEMGQEVTMRCQPILGHNTVFWYRQTMMQGLELLAYFRNRAPLDDSGMPKDRFSAEMPDATLATLKIQPSEPRDSAVYFCASGFRGTDTQYFGPGTRLTVL.

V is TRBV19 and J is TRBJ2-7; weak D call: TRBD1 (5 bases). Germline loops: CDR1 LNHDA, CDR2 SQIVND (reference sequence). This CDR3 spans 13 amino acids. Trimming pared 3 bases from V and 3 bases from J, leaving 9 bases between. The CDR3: CASSIYQGYEQYF. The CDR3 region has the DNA TGTGCCAGTAGTATCTACCAGGGCTACGAGCAGTACTTC.

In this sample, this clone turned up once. The CDR3 region is CASSQDFTAFEQFF. The CDR3 DNA sequence: TGTGCCAGCAGCCAAGATTTCACAGCCTTTGAGCAGTTCTTC. The chain recombines TRBV14 with TRBJ2-1, with D unresolved. Germline lookup yields CDR1 SGHDN and CDR2 FVKESK. Trimming pared 0 bases from V and 9 bases from J, leaving 12 bases between. The length of the CDR3 is 14 residues.

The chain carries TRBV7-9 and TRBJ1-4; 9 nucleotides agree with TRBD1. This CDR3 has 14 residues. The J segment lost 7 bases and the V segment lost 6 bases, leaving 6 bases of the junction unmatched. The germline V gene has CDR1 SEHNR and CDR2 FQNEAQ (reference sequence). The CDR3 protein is CASRGDRDSEKLFF. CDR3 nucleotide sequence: TGTGCCAGCAGGGGGGACAGGGATAGTGAAAAACTGTTTTTT.

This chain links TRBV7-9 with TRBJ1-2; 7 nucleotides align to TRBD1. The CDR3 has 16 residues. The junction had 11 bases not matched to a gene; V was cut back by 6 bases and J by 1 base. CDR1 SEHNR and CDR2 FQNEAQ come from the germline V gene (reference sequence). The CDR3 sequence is CASRMAGTASNYGYTF. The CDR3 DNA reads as TGTGCCAGCAGGATGGCCGGGACAGCAAGTAACTATGGCTACACCTTC.